This is a list of T cell receptor beta chains from one sample in a study of neoadjuvant nivolumab and ipilimumab in lung cancer. The repertoire was sequenced with immunoSEQ multiplex PCR; TCRdb's copy has only in-frame clones and lacks some. This table holds 25,000 to 30,000 clones, about 75% found once. This sample comprised tumor tissue, obtained after neoadjuvant nivolumab, alone or with ipilimumab, at or shortly before surgery. The receptors here all came from an adult with non-small cell lung cancer. CDR3s include the opening cysteine and the closing phenylalanine or tryptophan. The D gene is left open where the match is weak. Expanded clones are given a class, and other clones once, few, many or no size at all.

TRBV7-3	TRBD1	TRBJ2-7	.	TGTGCCAGCAGCGTCCCCGGGACAGGTGACGAGCAGTACTTC	CASSVPGTGDEQYF
TRBV5-6	TRBD1	TRBJ2-5	.	TGTGCCAGCAGCTACCTCAGGGGGCTAGAGACCCAGTACTTC	CASSYLRGLETQYF
TRBV25-1	.	TRBJ1-6	.	TGTGCCAGCACCCGCTGGGAGAATTCACCCCTCCACTTT	CASTRWENSPLHF
TRBV7-7	.	TRBJ2-5	once	TGTGCTAGCAGCTCGACACGATCAGGGACCCAGTACTTC	CASSSTRSGTQYF
TRBV6-5	.	TRBJ2-3	.	TGTGCCAGCAGAGTGTGGGGCACTGGCACAGATACGCAGTATTTT	CASRVWGTGTDTQYF
TRBV7-9	.	TRBJ2-5	.	TGTGCCAGCAGCTTAGTCCCAGAGACCCAGTACTTC	CASSLVPETQYF
TRBV2	TRBD1	TRBJ2-4	.	TGTGCCAGCAATCCACGACAGGGTCGTAGCAACATTCAGTACTTC	CASNPRQGRSNIQYF
TRBV19	.	TRBJ2-1	.	TGTGCCAGTAGTATAGGGGAACATGAGCAGTTCTTC	CASSIGEHEQFF
TRBV5-4	.	TRBJ2-2	.	TGTGCCAGCAGCCATCAAACCGGGGAGCTGTTTTTT	CASSHQTGELFF
TRBV5-4	.	TRBJ1-5	.	TGTGCCAGCAGCTCTCCGACAACAGAAAATAGCAATCAGCCCCAGCATTTT	CASSSPTTENSNQPQHF
TRBV4-1	.	TRBJ1-3	few	TGCGCCAGCAGCCCGAGAGAGGGACGGAACTCTGGAAACACCATATATTTT	CASSPREGRNSGNTIYF
TRBV5-1	.	TRBJ2-1	.	TGCGCCAGCAGCTTGTCAGGGAAAGGGGGATATGAGCAGTTCTTC	CASSLSGKGGYEQFF
TRBV11-2	.	TRBJ1-1	once	TGTGCCAGCAGCTTCCACAACACTGAAGCTTTCTTT	CASSFHNTEAFF
TRBV6-5	.	TRBJ2-2	.	TGTGCCAGCCGTTTGGGCCCTACCGGGGAGCTGTTTTTT	CASRLGPTGELFF
TRBV25-1	.	TRBJ1-1	few	TGTGCCAGCAGTGACGGGACCTACACTGAAGCTTTCTTT	CASSDGTYTEAFF
TRBV7-9	TRBD1	TRBJ2-2	once	TGTGCCAGCAGTTCGGGACAGGGGGGAAACACCGGGGAGCTGTTTTTT	CASSSGQGGNTGELFF
TRBV6-1	.	TRBJ1-4	once	TGTGCCGTCCAGGAATGGGAAAAACTGTTTTTT	CAVQEWEKLFF
TRBV29-1	TRBD1	TRBJ2-5	once	TGCAGCGTCGCAGACAGGGTCCAAGAGACCCAGTACTTC	CSVADRVQETQYF
TRBV6-6	.	TRBJ1-5	.	TGTGCCAGCACCCCTCTTGTCCCTATTCAGCCCCAGCATTTT	CASTPLVPIQPQHF
TRBV6-5	TRBD2	TRBJ2-5	.	TGTGCCAGCAGTTACTCGGTAGCGGGGGGACAAGAGACCCAGTACTTC	CASSYSVAGGQETQYF
TRBV5-1	.	TRBJ2-2	.	TGCGCCAGCAGCTCGAGGGGACTCACCGGGGAGCTGTTTTTT	CASSSRGLTGELFF
TRBV5-8	.	TRBJ1-1	once	TGTGCCAGCAGCTTGTCGACAGTTAACACTGAAGCTTTCTTT	CASSLSTVNTEAFF
TRBV9	.	TRBJ2-2	.	TGTGCCAGCAGCCCCCGGACTCTGAACACCGGGGAGCTGTTTTTT	CASSPRTLNTGELFF
TRBV7-9	.	TRBJ2-3	.	TGTGCCAGCAGCTTAAGGGTAATTTTTTCAGATACGCAGTATTTT	CASSLRVIFSDTQYF
TRBV2	.	TRBJ2-2	.	TGTGCCAGCAACGGGGCGCTTACCGGGGAGCTGTTTTTT	CASNGALTGELFF
TRBV30	.	TRBJ2-7	.	TGTGCCTGGAGTGTACTGAGGGGCTACGAGCAGTACTTC	CAWSVLRGYEQYF
TRBV18	.	TRBJ2-1	.	TGTGCCAGCTCACCACCCGGGGGCGGGTACAATGAGCAGTTCTTC	CASSPPGGGYNEQFF
TRBV5-6	.	TRBJ1-3	.	TGTGCCAGCAGCTTGGACAGCTCTGGAAACACCATATATTTT	CASSLDSSGNTIYF
TRBV13	.	TRBJ2-5	.	TGTGCCAGCAGCTTAGAATCGGAGACCCAGTACTTC	CASSLESETQYF
TRBV13	TRBD2	TRBJ2-1	.	TGTGCCAGCAGCTTATGGGGGGGGGAGCAGTTCTTC	CASSLWGGEQFF
TRBV29-1	.	TRBJ2-5	.	TGCAGCGTCCGTCCACAGGTCCAAGAGACCCAGTACTTC	CSVRPQVQETQYF
TRBV7-6	.	TRBJ2-7	few	TGTGCCAGCAGCCCGCCGGGAGCCTACGAGCAGTACTTC	CASSPPGAYEQYF
TRBV19	.	TRBJ1-5	.	TGTGCCAGTTCCCGTATGCGCAATCAGCCCCAGCATTTT	CASSRMRNQPQHF
TRBV6-1	TRBD1	TRBJ2-7	.	TGTGCCGGCAGGGGGACAGGGAGCTACGAGCAGTACTTC	CAGRGTGSYEQYF
TRBV10-3	TRBD1	TRBJ1-1	.	TGTGCCATCAGTCCCCAGGGGGTAAACACTGAAGCTTTCTTT	CAISPQGVNTEAFF
TRBV7-8	TRBD1	TRBJ1-2	few	TGTGCCAGCAATCCCCTTGGACAGGGTTCCTATGGCTACACCTTC	CASNPLGQGSYGYTF
TRBV5-5	.	TRBJ1-2	.	TGTGCCAGCAGCTTATGGGGTGCTGATGGCTACACCTTC	CASSLWGADGYTF
TRBV7-9	TRBD1	TRBJ2-7	.	TGTGCCAGCAGCCCCGACAGGGGGCTCACCTACGAGCAGTACTTC	CASSPDRGLTYEQYF
TRBV5-1	TRBD1	TRBJ1-1	.	TGCGCCAGCAGCTTCCAGACAGGGTTGGACACTGAAGCTTTCTTT	CASSFQTGLDTEAFF
TRBV11-3	.	TRBJ2-7	few	TGTGCCAGCAGCTTAGAGGGTAACGTCAACGAGCAGTACTTC	CASSLEGNVNEQYF
TRBV11-2	.	TRBJ2-5	.	TGTGCCAGCAGCTTAGGCCGGTGGCCTCAAGAGACCCAGTACTTC	CASSLGRWPQETQYF
TRBV10-3	.	TRBJ2-7	few	TGTGCCATCAGTGAGTCTGGCAGGCCCTACGAGCAGTACTTC	CAISESGRPYEQYF
TRBV5-5	.	TRBJ1-2	.	TGTGCCAGCAGCCTTGTACTAGGGATCGGGGGAGCCTTC	CASSLVLGIGGAF
TRBV6-6	TRBD2	TRBJ2-5	.	TGTGCCAGCAGTCCTCAGGGGGCTAGCGGGGGGGGAGAGTACTTC	CASSPQGASGGGEYF
TRBV7-9	.	TRBJ2-3	.	TGTGCCAGCAGCTTAGCGGGGCCCCCAGATACGCAGTATTTT	CASSLAGPPDTQYF
TRBV5-1	TRBD1	TRBJ1-2	.	TGCGCCAGCAGCTTCGGTGCAGGGGGTAACTATGGCTACACCTTC	CASSFGAGGNYGYTF
TRBV7-6	.	TRBJ2-7	medium-sized	TGTGCCAGCAGCTTAAGACAGGAGAACGAGCAGTACTTC	CASSLRQENEQYF
TRBV29-1	TRBD2	TRBJ2-1	.	TGCAGCGTCGAGGGACTAGATGGCAATGAGCAGTTCTTC	CSVEGLDGNEQFF